These T cell receptor beta chains were read from a single sample in a study of graft-versus-host responses after intestinal transplantation. Antigen specificity for these receptors is unknown. Sequencing used immunoSEQ multiplex PCR; TCRdb keeps in-frame clones, though not all of them. Among tens of thousands of clones listed, approximately 93% were seen once. Source: unstimulated CD8+ T cells sorted from spleen or lymph node cells, taken before intestinal transplant. The receptor set was obtained from a human donor who received an intestinal transplant. The CDR3 runs from the conserved cysteine through the conserved F or W. Each record gives: J gene, clone size, V gene, D gene, CDR3 protein, CDR3 DNA. D genes are given only for firm matches. Some rows have no size entry. The others give once, few or many, or a class for an expanded clone.

J gene: TRBJ1-1; clone size: NA; V gene: TRBV5-1; D gene: NA; CDR3 protein: CASRMDGNTEAFF; CDR3 DNA: TGCGCCAGCAGGATGGATGGGAACACTGAAGCTTTCTTT
J gene: TRBJ2-3; clone size: NA; V gene: TRBV4-1; D gene: TRBD2; CDR3 protein: CASSQDRTSGRFVTQYF; CDR3 DNA: TGCGCCAGCAGCCAAGATCGGACTAGCGGGAGATTTGTTACGCAGTATTTT
J gene: TRBJ1-1; clone size: NA; V gene: TRBV10-1; D gene: NA; CDR3 protein: CASSESGQLNTEAFF; CDR3 DNA: TGCGCCAGCAGTGAGTCAGGGCAGTTGAACACTGAAGCTTTCTTT
J gene: TRBJ1-2; clone size: NA; V gene: TRBV11-2; D gene: TRBD1; CDR3 protein: CASSLAGTELYGYTF; CDR3 DNA: TGTGCCAGCAGCTTAGCCGGGACAGAACTCTATGGCTACACCTTC
J gene: TRBJ2-3; clone size: NA; V gene: TRBV29-1; D gene: NA; CDR3 protein: CSVGIGADTQYF; CDR3 DNA: TGCAGCGTTGGGATAGGAGCAGATACGCAGTATTTT
J gene: TRBJ2-7; clone size: NA; V gene: TRBV9; D gene: NA; CDR3 protein: CASSVDPYEQYF; CDR3 DNA: TGTGCCAGCAGCGTGGACCCCTACGAGCAGTACTTC
J gene: TRBJ2-1; clone size: NA; V gene: TRBV27; D gene: TRBD2; CDR3 protein: CASGLEGFNEQFF; CDR3 DNA: TGTGCCAGTGGACTAGAGGGTTTCAATGAGCAGTTCTTC
J gene: TRBJ1-1; clone size: NA; V gene: TRBV5-1; D gene: NA; CDR3 protein: CASNIGRGNTEAFF; CDR3 DNA: TGCGCCAGCAACATTGGGAGGGGGAACACTGAAGCTTTCTTT
J gene: TRBJ2-1; clone size: NA; V gene: TRBV5-4; D gene: NA; CDR3 protein: CASSFDPPNEQFF; CDR3 DNA: TGTGCCAGCAGCTTTGACCCCCCCAATGAGCAGTTCTTC
J gene: TRBJ1-1; clone size: NA; V gene: TRBV21-1; D gene: NA; CDR3 protein: CASRPQVGGYGEAFF; CDR3 DNA: TGTGCCAGCAGACCCCAGGTGGGAGGGTACGGTGAAGCTTTCTTT
J gene: TRBJ2-7; clone size: NA; V gene: TRBV27; D gene: NA; CDR3 protein: CASSLSGDSTAEQYF; CDR3 DNA: TGTGCCAGCAGTTTATCGGGGGACTCCACCGCTGAGCAGTACTTC
J gene: TRBJ1-2; clone size: NA; V gene: TRBV28; D gene: NA; CDR3 protein: CASNWEGKSVSLYYGYTF; CDR3 DNA: TGTGCCAGCAACTGGGAGGGAAAATCGGTCAGTCTATACTATGGCTACACCTTC
J gene: TRBJ2-1; clone size: NA; V gene: TRBV7-6; D gene: NA; CDR3 protein: CASSLGVRDDYNEQFF; CDR3 DNA: TGTGCCAGCAGCTTAGGGGTCCGGGACGACTACAATGAGCAGTTCTTC
J gene: TRBJ1-2; clone size: NA; V gene: TRBV29-1; D gene: NA; CDR3 protein: CSVGHLYGYTF; CDR3 DNA: TGCAGCGTCGGACACCTCTATGGCTACACCTTC
J gene: TRBJ2-1; clone size: NA; V gene: TRBV9; D gene: NA; CDR3 protein: CASSHPLDRPYNEQFF; CDR3 DNA: TGTGCCAGCAGCCACCCTCTCGACAGGCCCTACAATGAGCAGTTCTTC
J gene: TRBJ2-1; clone size: once; V gene: TRBV4-1; D gene: NA; CDR3 protein: CASSHQGGEQFF; CDR3 DNA: TGCGCCAGCAGCCACCAGGGGGGTGAGCAGTTCTTC
J gene: TRBJ2-7; clone size: NA; V gene: TRBV7-9; D gene: NA; CDR3 protein: CASSNDPENEQYF; CDR3 DNA: TGTGCCAGCAGTAACGACCCGGAGAACGAGCAGTACTTC
J gene: TRBJ2-7; clone size: NA; V gene: TRBV5-8; D gene: NA; CDR3 protein: CASSFLSSYEQYF; CDR3 DNA: TGTGCCAGCAGCTTCCTAAGCTCCTACGAGCAGTACTTC
J gene: TRBJ2-7; clone size: NA; V gene: TRBV6-6; D gene: NA; CDR3 protein: CASSYGGLEQYF; CDR3 DNA: TGTGCCAGCAGTTACGGTGGGTTGGAGCAGTACTTC
J gene: TRBJ2-5; clone size: NA; V gene: TRBV6-1; D gene: NA; CDR3 protein: CASSLGEYQETQYF; CDR3 DNA: TGTGCCAGCAGCTTAGGAGAGTACCAAGAGACCCAGTACTTC
J gene: TRBJ2-7; clone size: NA; V gene: TRBV9; D gene: NA; CDR3 protein: CASSVKNGSVWYEQYF; CDR3 DNA: TGTGCCAGCAGCGTAAAGAACGGGAGCGTCTGGTACGAGCAGTACTTC
J gene: TRBJ2-6; clone size: once; V gene: TRBV15; D gene: NA; CDR3 protein: CATSRDDSRGLPAGANVLTF; CDR3 DNA: TGTGCCACCAGCAGAGATGATTCCCGGGGCCTTCCCGCTGGGGCCAACGTCCTGACTTTC
J gene: TRBJ2-1; clone size: NA; V gene: TRBV9; D gene: NA; CDR3 protein: CASSVGTSSYNEQFF; CDR3 DNA: TGTGCCAGCAGCGTAGGCACTAGTTCTTACAATGAGCAGTTCTTC
J gene: TRBJ1-4; clone size: NA; V gene: TRBV15; D gene: NA; CDR3 protein: CATSKSGTNEKLFF; CDR3 DNA: TGTGCCACCAGCAAATCGGGGACTAATGAAAAACTGTTTTTT
J gene: TRBJ2-5; clone size: NA; V gene: TRBV7-3; D gene: NA; CDR3 protein: CASSSTGSQETQYF; CDR3 DNA: TGTGCCAGCAGCTCTACAGGGTCCCAAGAGACCCAGTACTTC
J gene: TRBJ1-2; clone size: NA; V gene: TRBV5-4; D gene: TRBD1; CDR3 protein: CASTFELGQGFYGYTF; CDR3 DNA: TGTGCCAGCACCTTTGAGTTGGGACAGGGATTTTATGGCTACACCTTC
J gene: TRBJ2-7; clone size: NA; V gene: TRBV7-9; D gene: NA; CDR3 protein: CASSSRETYEQYF; CDR3 DNA: TGTGCCAGCAGCTCAAGGGAGACCTACGAGCAGTACTTC
J gene: TRBJ1-1; clone size: NA; V gene: TRBV5-4; D gene: NA; CDR3 protein: CASSLGGLTPEAFF; CDR3 DNA: TGTGCCAGCAGCTTGGGGGGCTTAACCCCTGAAGCTTTCTTT
J gene: TRBJ2-2; clone size: NA; V gene: TRBV4-1; D gene: TRBD2; CDR3 protein: CASSPSSGANTGELFF; CDR3 DNA: TGCGCCAGCAGCCCTTCTAGCGGAGCGAACACCGGGGAGCTGTTTTTT
J gene: TRBJ2-7; clone size: NA; V gene: TRBV4-1; D gene: NA; CDR3 protein: CASSSFPSTAYEQYF; CDR3 DNA: TGCGCCAGCAGCTCCTTTCCGTCGACGGCCTACGAGCAGTACTTC
J gene: TRBJ2-5; clone size: NA; V gene: TRBV27; D gene: TRBD2; CDR3 protein: CASSMWAGGLETQYF; CDR3 DNA: TGTGCCAGCAGTATGTGGGCGGGAGGGTTGGAGACCCAGTACTTC
J gene: TRBJ2-7; clone size: NA; V gene: TRBV11-2; D gene: NA; CDR3 protein: CASSLLASGSSYEQYF; CDR3 DNA: TGTGCCAGCAGCTTATTGGCCAGCGGGTCCTCCTACGAGCAGTACTTC
J gene: TRBJ2-5; clone size: NA; V gene: TRBV4-1; D gene: TRBD2; CDR3 protein: CASSQEGWREGLETQYF; CDR3 DNA: TGCGCCAGCAGCCAAGAAGGGTGGCGGGAGGGCCTCGAGACCCAGTACTTC
J gene: TRBJ2-1; clone size: NA; V gene: TRBV29-1; D gene: NA; CDR3 protein: CSVEEENNEQFF; CDR3 DNA: TGCAGCGTTGAAGAAGAGAACAATGAGCAGTTCTTC
J gene: TRBJ1-2; clone size: NA; V gene: TRBV5-4; D gene: NA; CDR3 protein: CASSLNGPYGYTF; CDR3 DNA: TGTGCCAGCAGCTTGAACGGACCCTATGGCTACACCTTC
J gene: TRBJ2-5; clone size: NA; V gene: TRBV7-9; D gene: NA; CDR3 protein: CASRDKGTPDGTQYF; CDR3 DNA: TGTGCCAGCAGGGATAAGGGGACTCCGGACGGGACCCAGTACTTC
J gene: TRBJ2-7; clone size: NA; V gene: TRBV5-1; D gene: NA; CDR3 protein: CASSLSNEQYF; CDR3 DNA: TGCGCCAGCAGCTTGAGCAACGAGCAGTACTTC
J gene: TRBJ2-1; clone size: NA; V gene: TRBV5-1; D gene: NA; CDR3 protein: CASSLDVGSSYNEQFF; CDR3 DNA: TGCGCCAGCAGCTTGGATGTCGGGAGCTCCTACAATGAGCAGTTCTTC
J gene: TRBJ1-1; clone size: NA; V gene: TRBV30; D gene: NA; CDR3 protein: CAWSEVGTTEAFF; CDR3 DNA: TGTGCCTGGAGTGAGGTCGGAACCACTGAAGCTTTCTTT
J gene: TRBJ2-7; clone size: NA; V gene: TRBV15; D gene: NA; CDR3 protein: CATSRVQSSYEQYF; CDR3 DNA: TGTGCCACCAGCAGAGTTCAGAGCTCCTACGAGCAGTACTTC
J gene: TRBJ2-7; clone size: NA; V gene: TRBV7-2; D gene: NA; CDR3 protein: CASSPTGTGPYEQYF; CDR3 DNA: TGTGCCAGCAGCCCCACCGGGACTGGACCATACGAGCAGTACTTC
J gene: TRBJ2-1; clone size: NA; V gene: TRBV19; D gene: TRBD2; CDR3 protein: CASSTTSGRGKYEQFF; CDR3 DNA: TGTGCCAGTAGTACCACTAGCGGGAGGGGCAAGTATGAGCAGTTCTTC
J gene: TRBJ1-5; clone size: NA; V gene: TRBV2; D gene: NA; CDR3 protein: CASSEAPGVQPQHF; CDR3 DNA: TGTGCCAGCAGTGAAGCGCCGGGGGTTCAGCCCCAGCATTTT
J gene: TRBJ2-7; clone size: NA; V gene: TRBV4-1; D gene: TRBD2; CDR3 protein: CASSQDGVRTSGVYEQYF; CDR3 DNA: TGCGCCAGCAGCCAAGATGGAGTAAGGACTAGCGGGGTATACGAGCAGTACTTC
J gene: TRBJ2-7; clone size: NA; V gene: TRBV27; D gene: TRBD1; CDR3 protein: CASSPGAGGPYEQYF; CDR3 DNA: TGTGCCAGCAGCCCTGGGGCAGGGGGCCCCTACGAGCAGTACTTC
J gene: TRBJ2-5; clone size: NA; V gene: TRBV9; D gene: TRBD2; CDR3 protein: CARSVGETSGRGGETQYF; CDR3 DNA: TGTGCCCGCAGCGTAGGAGAAACTAGCGGGAGGGGCGGGGAGACCCAGTACTTC
J gene: TRBJ2-5; clone size: NA; V gene: TRBV29-1; D gene: TRBD1; CDR3 protein: CSAFRDRGYF; CDR3 DNA: TGCAGCGCTTTCCGGGACAGGGGATACTTC
J gene: TRBJ2-7; clone size: NA; V gene: TRBV27; D gene: TRBD1; CDR3 protein: CASSERTGGASEQYF; CDR3 DNA: TGTGCCAGCAGTGAAAGGACAGGGGGCGCTAGCGAGCAGTACTTC
J gene: TRBJ1-2; clone size: NA; V gene: TRBV6-5; D gene: NA; CDR3 protein: CASSYSSGFYGYTF; CDR3 DNA: TGTGCCAGCAGTTACTCATCAGGGTTCTATGGCTACACCTTC
J gene: TRBJ2-5; clone size: NA; V gene: TRBV11-2; D gene: NA; CDR3 protein: CASFTDTGGQETQYF; CDR3 DNA: TGTGCCAGTTTCACGGACACCGGAGGTCAAGAGACCCAGTACTTC